A selection of T cell receptor beta chains follows, all from one sample in a study of blood T cell repertoires in COVID-19. Assay: immunoSEQ multiplex PCR; the TCRdb copy retains only in-frame clones and omits some. The table includes roughly 200,000 clones, 90% detected once. Sequencing was carried out using peripheral blood. These receptors were obtained from a man in his fifties with acute or convalescent COVID-19. CDR3s include the opening cysteine and the closing phenylalanine or tryptophan. The D gene is left open where the match is weak. A clone size is listed for some rows: how often the clone was seen (once, few, many), or a class if it is expanded.

D gene,clone size,V gene,J gene,CDR3 protein,CDR3 DNA
NA,NA,TRBV6-5,TRBJ1-6,CASSYYGGTDASPLHF,TGTGCCAGCAGTTACTATGGGGGCACGGACGCGTCACCCCTCCACTTT
TRBD1,NA,TRBV28,TRBJ2-5,CASSPPGGGETQYF,TGTGCCAGCAGTCCTCCAGGGGGCGGGGAGACCCAGTACTTC
NA,NA,TRBV2,TRBJ2-4,CASSDSETPRNIQYF,TGTGCCAGCAGTGATAGCGAGACACCGAGAAACATTCAGTACTTC
TRBD1,NA,TRBV10-3,TRBJ2-3,CAISPGTGVTDTQYF,TGTGCCATCAGCCCCGGGACAGGGGTCACAGATACGCAGTATTTT
NA,NA,TRBV9,TRBJ1-1,CASSVNLWADEAFF,TGTGCCAGCAGCGTCAACCTTTGGGCCGATGAAGCTTTCTTT
NA,NA,TRBV6-5,TRBJ2-5,CASRTSQETQYF,TGTGCCAGCAGAACCAGCCAAGAGACCCAGTACTTC
NA,NA,TRBV10-1,TRBJ2-7,CASSEGGEQYF,TGCGCCAGCAGTGAAGGGGGCGAGCAGTACTTC
NA,NA,TRBV4-1,TRBJ1-5,CASSPRHGNQPQHF,TGCGCCAGCAGCCCCCGACACGGCAATCAGCCCCAGCATTTT
TRBD2,NA,TRBV6-6,TRBJ2-2,CASTVAGGVTGELFF,TGTGCCAGCACGGTAGCGGGAGGAGTCACCGGGGAGCTGTTTTTT
NA,NA,TRBV19,TRBJ1-5,CASSPGAGPSNQPQHF,TGTGCCAGTAGTCCTGGGGCAGGGCCGTCGAATCAGCCCCAGCATTTT
TRBD1,NA,TRBV18,TRBJ1-5,CASSPDRGINQPQHF,TGTGCCAGCTCACCGGACAGGGGAATTAATCAGCCCCAGCATTTT
TRBD1,NA,TRBV19,TRBJ2-2,CASSTFWDRNTGELFF,TGTGCCAGTAGTACTTTCTGGGACAGGAACACCGGGGAGCTGTTTTTT
NA,NA,TRBV5-8,TRBJ1-6,CASSPRRPPLHF,TGTGCCAGCAGCCCGCGGAGGCCACCCCTCCACTTT
TRBD1,NA,TRBV10-3,TRBJ1-5,CAISASRWDRDNQPQHF,TGTGCCATCAGTGCCTCAAGGTGGGACAGGGACAATCAGCCCCAGCATTTT
NA,NA,TRBV7-9,TRBJ2-3,CASSLGYSTDTQYF,TGTGCCAGCAGCTTAGGATACTCCACAGATACGCAGTATTTT
NA,NA,TRBV7-2,TRBJ2-4,CASSPSHHGENIQYF,TGTGCCAGCAGCCCAAGTCATCACGGGGAAAACATTCAGTACTTC
TRBD1,NA,TRBV6-9,TRBJ2-2,CASSHRTGGSQNTGELFF,TGTGCCAGCAGTCATCGAACAGGGGGTTCGCAGAACACCGGGGAGCTGTTTTTT
TRBD1,NA,TRBV24-1,TRBJ2-5,CATSDPGTGWETQYF,TGTGCCACCAGTGATCCGGGGACAGGTTGGGAGACCCAGTACTTC
NA,NA,TRBV11-2,TRBJ2-5,CASSQTSREWLETQYF,TGTGCCAGCAGCCAAACTAGTCGAGAGTGGTTAGAGACCCAGTACTTC
NA,NA,TRBV7-8,TRBJ1-2,CASSSVRGNYGYTF,TGTGCCAGCAGCTCAGTCAGGGGAAACTATGGCTACACCTTC
NA,once,TRBV3-1/TRBV3-2,TRBJ1-2,CASSLPGAYGYTF,TGTGCCAGCAGCCTCCCAGGGGCCTATGGCTACACCTTC
TRBD2,NA,TRBV19,TRBJ2-5,CASSPSGSRETQYF,TGTGCCAGTAGCCCTAGCGGGAGCAGAGAGACCCAGTACTTC
TRBD2,NA,TRBV3-1/TRBV3-2,TRBJ2-7,CASSPLDSGRMDEQYF,TGTGCCAGCAGCCCCCTCGATAGCGGGAGAATGGACGAGCAGTACTTC
NA,NA,TRBV4-2,TRBJ2-4,CASSTQELKNIQYF,TGTGCCAGCAGCACACAGGAGCTCAAAAACATTCAGTACTTC